This passage covers 29 T cell receptor beta chains from one sample sequenced in a study of cytomegalovirus exposure and HLA in healthy donors. Profiled with immunoSEQ multiplex PCR; TCRdb holds only in-frame clones, not every one. The table includes 200,000 or so clones, approximately 86% detected once. The specimen was PBMCs. Source of these receptors: a woman between 18 and 29 years old in good health and CMV-seronegative.

This sequence joins TRBV14 and TRBJ2-7, with a tentative D call TRBD2 (5 bases). The germline gives CDR1 SGHDN, CDR2 FVKESK. V dropped 4 bases and J dropped 4 bases, with 17 bases sitting between them. The CDR3 is made up of 15 amino acids. CDR3 DNA sequence: TGTGCCAGCAGCCGCCTGGGAGTTGGGGTTTACGAGCAGTACTTC. Translating gives CASSRLGVGVYEQYF.

This rearrangement joins TRBV9 to TRBJ2-7, with 8 bases that match TRBD2. This CDR3 has 16 residues. Unmatched junction bases numbered 6, after V lost 0 bases and J lost 1 base. CDR1 SGDLS and CDR2 YYNGEE come from the germline V gene. CDR3 bases: TGTGCCAGCAGCGTAGAAGCGGGAGAGCCATCCTACGAGCAGTACTTC. It yields the protein CASSVEAGEPSYEQYF.

The chain has TRBV7-6 and TRBJ2-1; a possible D gene is TRBD2 (7 bases). V was trimmed by 5 bases and J by 7 bases, leaving 27 bases between them. From germline, CDR1 is SGHVS and CDR2 FNYEAQ. The CDR3 sequence is 18 residues long. CDR3 residues: CASSINVLRGRGKNEQFF. The CDR3 DNA follows: TGTGCCAGCAGCATTAACGTCCTTAGGGGGAGGGGAAAGAATGAGCAGTTCTTC.

With respect to this clone: The sample contains more than one DNA sequence encoding this CDR3. This chain uses TRBV9 with TRBJ2-5, with 8 bases lining up with TRBD2. V shed 0 bases, J shed 1 base, and the junction held 2 bases outside the gene matches. The CDR3 spans 15 residues. Germline V CDR1 and CDR2: SGDLS, YYNGEE. In DNA form, the CDR3 reads TGTGCCAGCAGCGTAGCGGGAGGGCTCCAAGAGACCCAGTACTTC. Amino acids: CASSVAGGLQETQYF.

This clone was recorded once. The chain is built from TRBV18 and TRBJ2-2; 9 bases match TRBD1. There are 16 residues in the CDR3. The junction had 4 bases not matched to a gene; V was cut back by 4 bases and J by 1 base. Germline V CDR1 and CDR2: KGHSH, LQKENI. CDR3 bases: TGTGCCAGCTCACGACCGGGACAGGGGAACACCGGGGAGCTGTTTTTT. It codes for CASSRPGQGNTGELFF.

The chain couples TRBV4-1 to TRBJ2-6, with 8 bases identical to TRBD1. CDR1 and CDR2 from the germline V gene are MGHRA and YSYEKL. The CDR3 runs to 19 residues. The trim removed 4 bases at V and 3 bases at J, leaving 14 bases unmatched. The CDR3 reads CASSRAGGRGLNGANVLTF. CDR3 bases: TGCGCCAGCAGCCGTGCGGGCGGCAGGGGGCTAAATGGGGCCAACGTCCTGACTTTC.

This chain links TRBV28 with TRBJ1-1; 8 bases align to TRBD1. V shed 6 bases, J shed 8 bases, and the junction held 11 bases outside the gene matches. This CDR3 is 14 amino acids long. Germline CDR1 MDHEN, CDR2 SYDVKM. DNA for the CDR3: TGTGCCAGCAGCCCAGGGGGCGCGGTGGCCGAAGCTTTCTTT. Translating it yields CASSPGGAVAEAFF.

The V call is TRBV19, the J call TRBJ2-3; maybe TRBD1 (6 bases). This CDR3 spans 13 amino acids. Germline CDR1 reads LNHDA; CDR2 reads SQIVND (reference sequence). V was pared by 5 bases and J by 4 bases, with 10 bases between. CDR3 residues: CASSLTGPDTQYF. CDR3 sequence (DNA): TGTGCCAGTAGTCTGACAGGACCAGATACGCAGTATTTT.

The chain is built from TRBV19 and TRBJ1-1; 12 bases match TRBD1. V trimming: 8 bases; J trimming: 6 bases; junction bases outside the gene matches: 4. Germline V gene sequence: CDR1 LNHDA, CDR2 SQIVND (reference sequence). The CDR3 covers 13 residues. The CDR3 loop is CASSRDRGPEAFF. CDR3 DNA: TGTGCCAGTTCCCGGGACAGGGGGCCTGAAGCTTTCTTT.

The chain recombines TRBV7-9 with TRBJ2-5; D not certain. Germline lookup yields CDR1 SEHNR and CDR2 FQNEAQ (reference sequence). The CDR3 runs to 12 residues. Between the trimmed V and J ends, which lost 2 bases and 3 bases, there was a span of 4 bases. The CDR3 region is CASSLPKETQYF. Written as DNA, the CDR3 is TGTGCCAGCAGCTTACCCAAAGAGACCCAGTACTTC. The whole variable domain, filled in from reference TRBV7-9 and TRBJ2-5, reads DTGVSQNPRHKITKRGQNVTFRCDPISEHNRLYWYRQTLGQGPEFLTYFQNEAQLEKSRLLSDRFSAERPKGSFSTLEIQRTEQGDSAMYLCASSLPKETQYFGPGTRLLVL.

The rearrangement links TRBV5-5 to TRBJ2-3, with TRBD2 matching 8 bases. This CDR3 has 16 residues. Per germline, CDR1 SGHKS and CDR2 YYEKEE (reference sequence). The junction had 7 bases not matched to a gene; V was cut back by 0 bases and J by 4 bases. The CDR3 spells CASSLGAGVGADTQYF. DNA of the CDR3: TGTGCCAGCAGCTTGGGAGCGGGAGTGGGGGCAGATACGCAGTATTTT. Complete variable domain (other parts from reference TRBV5-5 and TRBJ2-3): DAGVTQSPTHLIKTRGQQVTLRCSPISGHKSVSWYQQVLGQGPQFIFQYYEKEERGRGNFPDRFSARQFPNYSSELNVNALLLGDSALYLCASSLGAGVGADTQYFGPGTRLTVL.

The rearrangement links TRBV5-4 to TRBJ1-2; D is possibly TRBD1 (6 bases). V lost 3 bases and J 7 bases, leaving 13 bases between the germline ends. CDR3 length: 13 amino acids. CDR1 and CDR2 from the germline V gene are SGHNT and YYREEE (reference sequence). CDR3 DNA: TGTGCCAGCAGCTCCTTACAGGGTAGTGGCTACACCTTC. This gives the protein CASSSLQGSGYTF.

The chain links TRBV6-6 to TRBJ2-1; the D is unclear. There are 13 residues in the CDR3. Germline CDR1 and CDR2: MNHNY and SVGAGI (reference sequence). Deletions cut 2 bases from V and 6 bases from J, with 8 bases between. This CDR3 reads CASSYVEVNEQFF. CDR3 in DNA: TGTGCCAGCAGTTACGTTGAGGTCAATGAGCAGTTCTTC.

The CDR3 bases are TGTGCCAGTAGTATAGGAGCTCAACAGACCCAGTACTTC. Protein: CASSIGAQQTQYF. The chain links TRBV19 to TRBJ2-5; D is undetermined. This CDR3 is 13 amino acids long. V lost 1 base and J 6 bases, leaving 9 bases between the germline ends. Germline CDR1 reads LNHDA; CDR2 reads SQIVND (reference sequence). The full variable domain, with the rest looked up from reference TRBV19 and TRBJ2-5, is DGGITQSPKYLFRKEGQNVTLSCEQNLNHDAMYWYRQDPGQGLRLIYYSQIVNDFQKGDIAEGYSVSREKKESFPLTVTSAQKNPTAFYLCASSIGAQQTQYFGPGTRLLVL.

The V gene is TRBV14, the J gene TRBJ2-5, with D perhaps TRBD2 (7 bases). Trimming took 1 base from V and 4 from J, leaving 13 bases between them. Per the germline V gene, CDR1 is SGHDN and CDR2 is FVKESK. The CDR3 extends over 15 amino acids. The CDR3 is CASSQVRGGLETQYF. The CDR3 coding sequence is TGTGCCAGCAGCCAAGTCAGGGGAGGGTTAGAGACCCAGTACTTC. Supplemented by reference TRBV14 and TRBJ2-5, the full variable domain reads EAGVTQFPSHSVIEKGQTVTLRCDPISGHDNLYWYRRVMGKEIKFLLHFVKESKQDESGMPNNRFLAERTGGTYSTLKVQPAELEDSGVYFCASSQVRGGLETQYFGPGTRLLVL.

This chain uses TRBV6-1 with TRBJ2-7; 7 nucleotides match TRBD2. V dropped 10 bases and J dropped 2; count of bases not matched to a gene: 8. Germline V gene sequence: CDR1 MNHNS, CDR2 SASEGT. The length of the CDR3 is 13 residues. This chain's CDR3 is CATTPGTTYEQYF. As DNA, the CDR3 is TGTGCCACCACCCCGGGGACTACCTACGAGCAGTACTTC.

In this sample, this clone turned up once. The chain uses TRBV27 and TRBJ2-1, with 9 bases aligning to TRBD1. Germline lookup yields CDR1 MNHEY and CDR2 SMNVEV (reference sequence). The CDR3 covers 15 residues. Trimming at V came to 4 bases and at J to 9 bases, leaving 10 bases not matched to a gene. CDR3 bases: TGTGCCAGCAGTTACGGACAGGGGTTATTCGGTGAGCAGTTCTTC. Its translation is CASSYGQGLFGEQFF.

The V and J genes are TRBV30 and TRBJ1-4, with a weak D call TRBD1 (5 bases). The CDR3 extends over 16 amino acids. CDR1 is GTSNPN, CDR2 SVGIG, per germline (reference sequence). The germline V and J ends were trimmed by 0 bases and 1 base, with 12 bases remaining between them. The CDR3 spells CAWSVRRVGTNEKLFF. The CDR3, as DNA: TGTGCCTGGAGTGTACGCAGGGTCGGAACTAATGAAAAACTGTTTTTT.

This clone is a singleton in its sample. The CDR3 DNA is TGTGCCAGCAGCCCCCTGAGAGGCCGGGGGGAGACCCAGTACTTC. It translates to CASSPLRGRGETQYF. V usage is TRBV5-6 and J usage is TRBJ2-5; D possibly corresponds to TRBD2 (6 bases). Germline CDR1 is SGHDT and CDR2 is YYEEEE. Trimming left V 4 bases short and J 5 bases short, with 18 bases between. CDR3 size: 15 residues.

The chain joins TRBV29-1 to TRBJ2-1, with D perhaps matching TRBD1 (6 bases). CDR3 size: 12 residues. The V gene lost 5 bases and the J gene lost 8 bases, with 13 bases spanning the gap. From germline, CDR1 is SQVTM and CDR2 ANQGSEA. CDR3 sequence (DNA): TGCAGCGTTTCTACAGGGATGTATGAGCAGTTCTTC. It yields the protein CSVSTGMYEQFF.

The chain employs TRBV28 and TRBJ2-2; 7 bases fit TRBD1. CDR1 and CDR2 from the germline V gene are MDHEN and SYDVKM. Trimming took 6 bases from V and 6 from J; bases not matched to a gene: 4. CDR3 length: 13 amino acids. The CDR3 spells CASRSTGAGELFF. CDR3 nucleotide sequence: TGTGCCAGCAGAAGTACAGGGGCCGGGGAGCTGTTTTTT.

The chain employs TRBV27 and TRBJ2-1; D not certain. Germline loops: CDR1 MNHEY, CDR2 SMNVEV (reference sequence). The CDR3 is 15 residues long. Trimming shortened V by 6 bases and J by 3 bases, and 15 bases separated the two germline ends. The CDR3 loop is CASSPDKAYYNEQFF. Written as DNA, the CDR3 is TGTGCCAGCAGCCCCGACAAGGCCTACTACAATGAGCAGTTCTTC.

The rearrangement links TRBV6-1 to TRBJ2-7, with a tentative D call TRBD1 (5 bases). The CDR3 is 12 amino acids. V lost 9 bases and J 0 bases, leaving 9 bases between the germline ends. The germline gives CDR1 MNHNS, CDR2 SASEGT. The CDR3 DNA reads TGTGCCAGTGACAGTTTCTCCTACGAGCAGTACTTC. Translated, it gives CASDSFSYEQYF.

CDR3 DNA: TGTGCCAGCAGCCGCGGGAGCGCCTACGAGCAGTACTTC. Residues: CASSRGSAYEQYF. V gene TRBV11-2 combines with J gene TRBJ2-7; 7 nucleotides align to TRBD2. V shed 5 bases and J 2 bases; nucleotides not matched to a gene: 3. The CDR3 totals 13 residues. The germline CDR1 and CDR2 sequences are SGHAT and FQNNGV.

The chain couples TRBV6-1 to TRBJ2-7; 12 nucleotides align to TRBD1. Per germline, CDR1 MNHNS and CDR2 SASEGT. The CDR3 sequence is 15 residues long. V lost 2 bases and J lost 6; bases outside the gene matches: 5. CDR3 in amino acids: CASSETGQGAFEQYF. In DNA form, the CDR3 reads TGTGCCAGCAGTGAAACGGGACAGGGGGCTTTCGAGCAGTACTTC.

This chain uses TRBV9 with TRBJ2-3, with TRBD1 matching 9 bases. Germline CDR1 is SGDLS and CDR2 is YYNGEE. This CDR3 has 17 residues. The V segment lost 4 bases and the J segment 2 bases; nucleotides outside the gene matches: 11. In DNA, the CDR3 is TGTGCCAGCAGCTCCCTCCGGGACAGGGTCGCCACAGATACGCAGTATTTT. Its protein product is CASSSLRDRVATDTQYF.

The V call is TRBV30, the J call TRBJ2-1; D unclear. Germline V gene data show CDR1 as GTSNPN and CDR2 as SVGIG (reference sequence). Trimming took off 1 base at V and 9 bases at J, with 10 bases between the two ends. The CDR3 extends over 12 amino acids. Here the CDR3 reads CAWSATFSEQFF. As DNA, the CDR3 is TGTGCCTGGAGTGCGACATTTTCTGAGCAGTTCTTC.

This chain connects TRBV29-1 to TRBJ2-7, with D tentatively TRBD2 (5 bases). Germline V gene lookup returns CDR1 SQVTM and CDR2 ANQGSEA. The ends were cut back, 6 bases at V and 3 bases at J, with 15 bases in the middle. This CDR3 contains 13 residues. CDR3 loop: CSVRDGGYYEQYF. The CDR3 coding sequence is TGCAGCGTCCGAGACGGAGGATACTACGAGCAGTACTTC.

This chain connects TRBV27 to TRBJ2-1; 9 nucleotides agree with TRBD2. The germline gives CDR1 MNHEY, CDR2 SMNVEV (reference sequence). The length of the CDR3 is 14 residues. V lost 3 bases, J lost 4 bases, and 1 base stayed unmatched. CDR3 amino acids: CASSLAGGYNEQFF. CDR3 coding DNA: TGTGCCAGCAGTTTGGCGGGAGGGTACAATGAGCAGTTCTTC.